A selection of T cell receptor beta chains follows, all from one sample in a study of blood T cell repertoires in COVID-19. The data were produced by immunoSEQ multiplex PCR, yet TCRdb's version contains in-frame clones alone and is incomplete. Among about 210,000 clones listed, more than 70% were seen once. Material for sequencing was PBMCs or T cells enriched from blood (not recorded which). The receptors shown here come from a man between 25 and 39 years old with acute COVID-19. Each CDR3 is given with its conserved first and last residue. Fields, in order: V gene, J gene, D gene, clone size, CDR3 protein, CDR3 DNA. The D gene is left open where the match is weak. Some rows have no size entry. The others give once, few or many, or a class for an expanded clone.

>TRBV10-3|TRBJ1-3|NA|NA
CATGAGDLSGNTIYF
TGTGCCACCGGGGCGGGGGACCTCTCTGGAAACACCATATATTTT
>TRBV30|TRBJ1-4|NA|NA
CAWSVGSNSGKLFF
TGTGCCTGGAGTGTCGGCTCGAACAGCGGAAAACTGTTTTTT
>TRBV19|TRBJ1-6|NA|few
CASSIKRSSPLHF
TGTGCCAGTAGTATAAAGAGAAGTTCACCCCTCCACTTT
>TRBV27|TRBJ1-6|TRBD1|NA
CASSFSGTGLSSPLHF
TGTGCCAGCAGTTTCTCCGGGACAGGGTTAAGTTCACCCCTCCACTTT
>TRBV7-3|TRBJ2-3|NA|NA
CASSSGVDTQYF
TGTGCCAGCAGCTCAGGGGTGGATACGCAGTATTTT
>TRBV5-1|TRBJ1-2|NA|NA
CASTLSIRGADYTF
TGCGCCAGCACGTTGAGCATAAGGGGCGCCGACTACACCTTC
>TRBV27|TRBJ2-7|NA|NA
CASSSGFAYEQYF
TGTGCCAGCAGTTCCGGGTTCGCCTACGAGCAGTACTTC
>TRBV3-1/TRBV3-2|TRBJ1-1|NA|NA
CASSQFLRLKGTEAFF
TGTGCCAGCAGCCAATTTCTCAGGCTAAAGGGGACTGAAGCTTTCTTT
>TRBV10-3|TRBJ2-2|NA|NA
CAIRGVANTGELFF
TGTGCCATCAGAGGGGTCGCGAACACCGGGGAGCTGTTTTTT
>TRBV21-1|TRBJ1-3|NA|NA
CASSKLSGAYGNTIYF
TGTGCCAGCAGCAAATTGTCAGGGGCATACGGAAACACCATATATTTT
>TRBV5-1|TRBJ2-5|TRBD2|NA
CASSTSGGLRGETQYF
TGCGCCAGCAGCACTAGCGGGGGTCTGAGGGGAGAGACCCAGTACTTC
>TRBV5-4|TRBJ1-1|NA|NA
CASSLAQGNTEAFF
TGTGCCAGCAGCTTGGCCCAGGGGAACACTGAAGCTTTCTTT
>TRBV5-5|TRBJ1-1|NA|NA
CASSLGQLVTEAFF
TGTGCCAGCAGCTTGGGACAGCTTGTGACTGAAGCTTTCTTT
>TRBV11-3|TRBJ1-4|TRBD1|few
CASSPNQGATNEKLFF
TGTGCCAGCAGCCCGAATCAGGGGGCAACTAATGAAAAACTGTTTTTT
>TRBV5-1|TRBJ2-7|TRBD2|NA
CASSSTSGGHQSEQYF
TGCGCCAGCAGCTCAACTAGCGGGGGGCATCAGTCCGAGCAGTACTTC
>TRBV25-1|TRBJ1-4|NA|NA
CASSEWEGGKLFF
TGTGCCAGCAGTGAATGGGAGGGGGGAAAACTGTTTTTT
>TRBV7-3|TRBJ1-2|TRBD1|few
CASSQGTGNYGYTF
TGTGCCAGCAGCCAAGGGACAGGGAACTATGGCTACACCTTC
>TRBV6-5|TRBJ2-7|NA|NA
CASSYAAGDREQYF
TGTGCCAGCAGCTACGCTGCAGGGGATCGGGAGCAGTACTTC
>TRBV5-1|TRBJ1-5|NA|NA
CASSPSGGSNQPQHF
TGCGCCAGCAGCCCATCCGGGGGAAGCAATCAGCCCCAGCATTTT
>TRBV7-2|TRBJ2-5|TRBD2|NA
CASRSSLAGVQETQYF
TGTGCCAGCCGTTCGTCACTAGCGGGGGTACAAGAGACCCAGTACTTC
>TRBV11-1|TRBJ2-7|TRBD1|NA
CASSWTGDIYEQYF
TGTGCCAGCAGCTGGACAGGGGACATCTACGAGCAGTACTTC
>TRBV9|TRBJ1-2|NA|NA
CASSSRQGINYGYTF
TGTGCCAGCAGCAGTCGGCAGGGCATTAACTATGGCTACACCTTC
>TRBV5-4|TRBJ2-3|TRBD1|NA
CASSLGQGSTDTQYF
TGTGCCAGCAGTCTTGGACAGGGGTCTACAGATACGCAGTATTTT
>TRBV3-1/TRBV3-2|TRBJ2-3|TRBD2|few
CASSQAIPGLAGKDTQYF
TGTGCCAGCAGCCAGGCGATCCCGGGACTAGCGGGAAAAGATACGCAGTATTTT
>TRBV6-1|TRBJ2-3|TRBD1|NA
CASSEIRTGSDTQYF
TGTGCCAGCAGTGAAATCAGGACAGGGTCAGATACGCAGTATTTT
>TRBV6-5|TRBJ2-1|TRBD1|NA
CASRRTGGNEQFF
TGTGCCAGCAGAAGGACAGGGGGCAATGAGCAGTTCTTC
>TRBV7-6|TRBJ1-1|NA|NA
CASSPRGGTQNTEAFF
TGTGCCAGCAGCCCCCGAGGGGGTACCCAGAACACTGAAGCTTTCTTT
>TRBV18|TRBJ2-7|NA|few
CASSLAALAYEQYF
TGTGCCAGCTCCTTAGCGGCCTTGGCCTACGAGCAGTACTTC
>TRBV19|TRBJ2-3|NA|NA
CASSTGGTDTQYF
TGTGCCAGTAGTACAGGGGGCACAGATACGCAGTATTTT
>TRBV7-2|TRBJ2-7|NA|NA
CASSSGPGVAEQYF
TGTGCCAGCAGCTCCGGGCCCGGGGTGGCCGAGCAGTACTTC
>TRBV11-2|TRBJ2-3|TRBD2|NA
CASSLEERGRGNTQYF
TGTGCCAGCAGCTTAGAGGAGCGGGGGCGCGGAAATACGCAGTATTTT
>TRBV4-2|TRBJ2-5|TRBD2|NA
CASSQYQGGGETQYF
TGTGCCAGCAGCCAATATCAAGGCGGGGGGGAGACCCAGTACTTC
>TRBV19|TRBJ1-3|NA|once
CASSITGYGNTIYF
TGTGCCAGTAGTATTACAGGGTACGGAAACACCATATATTTT
>TRBV6-5|TRBJ2-1|NA|NA
CASSLGGNEQFF
TGTGCCAGCAGTTTGGGGGGCAATGAGCAGTTCTTC
>TRBV4-1|TRBJ2-3|TRBD1|NA
CASSQRQGRTDTQYF
TGCGCCAGCAGCCAACGACAGGGGAGGACAGATACGCAGTATTTT
>TRBV4-2|TRBJ1-1|TRBD1|NA
CASSRDSHNLNTEAFF
TGTGCCAGCAGCCGGGACAGCCACAACTTGAACACTGAAGCTTTCTTT
>TRBV9|TRBJ1-6|NA|NA
CASSDIGGGPNSPLHF
TGTGCCAGCAGCGATATCGGGGGGGGCCCTAATTCACCCCTCCACTTT
>TRBV4-2|TRBJ2-3|TRBD2|many
CASSQGLARADTQYF
TGTGCCAGCAGCCAAGGACTAGCGAGGGCAGATACGCAGTATTTT
>TRBV18|TRBJ2-7|TRBD1|NA
CASSPNRGAYEQYF
TGTGCCAGCTCACCAAACAGGGGGGCCTACGAGCAGTACTTC
>TRBV15|TRBJ1-2|TRBD1|NA
CATSSPGQLGYGYTF
TGTGCCACCAGCAGCCCGGGACAGTTGGGCTATGGCTACACCTTC
>TRBV7-2|TRBJ1-2|TRBD1|few
CASSLGPGQGFYGYTF
TGTGCCAGCAGCTTAGGGCCGGGACAGGGGTTCTATGGCTACACCTTC
>TRBV3-1/TRBV3-2|TRBJ1-5|NA|NA
CASSQSALPGQPQHF
TGTGCCAGCAGCCAAAGTGCACTCCCAGGTCAGCCCCAGCATTTT
>TRBV5-5|TRBJ2-5|NA|NA
CASNPGGGETQYF
TGTGCCAGTAATCCAGGGGGAGGAGAGACCCAGTACTTC
>TRBV6-5|TRBJ2-2|TRBD2|NA
CATHQRGDGTGELFF
TGTGCCACTCATCAGCGGGGGGACGGAACCGGGGAGCTGTTTTTT
>TRBV7-9|TRBJ2-5|NA|NA
CASSLMQGETQYF
TGTGCCAGCAGCTTAATGCAGGGGGAGACCCAGTACTTC